This T cell receptor (beta chain) was recorded in a study of spatial heterogeneity in lung cancer. Time point specified: sample taken at primary tumor resection. Unsorted tumor, nontumor lung tissue or cryopreserved PBMC supplied the whole RNA. This CDR3 region has 14 residues. Trimming pared 5 bases from V and 0 bases from J, leaving 8 bases between. Looked up from germline, CDR1 is SGHVS and CDR2 is FNYEAQ. This clonotype qualifies as medium-sized. One entry per CDR3 protein results from TCRdb running MiXCR on the 5' RACE reads. In the table there are roughly 8,000 distinct CDR3 sequences, roughly 8% of which are singletons.

The chain is built from TRBV7-6 and TRBJ1-3; D ambiguous. This TCR derives from a female donor with early-stage non-small cell lung cancer. Specimen: PBMCs, collected at surgery. As DNA, the CDR3 is TGTGCCAGCAGCCTAGGTCCCTCTGGAAACACCATATATTTT. It specifies CASSLGPSGNTIYF.